This T cell receptor (beta chain) was identified in a study of T-cell memory formation after mild COVID-19. Turning to the study itself: There were largely donor-specific TCR clusters.

Note on this clonotype: As yet, its antigen is unknown.

This CDR3 is built from 14 residues. The V gene end was trimmed by 5 bases and the J gene end by 3 bases; junction bases not matched to a gene: 6. 5'RACE primed from the constant segment yielded TCR alpha and TCR beta cDNA libraries bearing sample barcodes and UMIs. TCRdb re-analysed the 5' RACE reads in MiXCR, keeping a single row per CDR3 protein. In the table there are 300,000 to 350,000 distinct CDR3 sequences, approximately 19% of which are singletons. Study outcomes and limitations: Later expanders leaned CD4+, whereas clones that contracted between day 15 and 85 were balanced CD4/CD8. CD4+ contracting clones were mainly CM and EM; CD8+ ones, EMRA.

The sample was PBMCs or a T cell subset sorted from them (not recorded which). The rearrangement links TRBV12-3 or TRBV12-4 to TRBJ1-1; the match to TRBD1 covers 7 bases. The source is a man between 18 and 29 years old who had mild COVID-19 (a few samples of this study predate the infection). Cell type and time point are not known. The CDR3 reads CASSPRTGDTEAFF. CDR3 nucleotide sequence: TGTGCCAGCAGTCCTCGGACAGGAGACACTGAAGCTTTCTTT.